The next 18 T cell receptor beta chains were all read from a single sample in a study of T cell repertoires in cytomegalovirus infection (dated by TCRdb to between 2017 and 2020). TCRdb lists the instrument as Illumina HiSeq 1500. TCRdb reprocessed the public reads (quality trimming at Q25 with fastp, clone calling with MiXCR) and kept in-frame beta chains. Rows are combined by CDR3 protein, so each entry shows the most common genes and DNA. Within this sample are around 740,000 distinct CDR3 sequences, with less than 40% of them counted one time only. The leading ten clones occupy 2.5% to 3.5% of the sample. Sequencing input: PBMCs. These receptors were collected from a human donor in good health (CMV status not recorded). Some clones in this sample may be carry-over from other donors' samples.

The chain is built from TRBV14 and TRBJ1-5; D is unresolved. The germline CDR1 and CDR2 sequences are SGHDN and FVKESK. This CDR3 comprises 13 residues. V was shortened by 1 base and J by 9 bases, with 10 bases between the two germline ends. The CDR3 is CASSQGLGRPQHF. As DNA, the CDR3 is TGTGCCAGCAGCCAAGGTCTAGGGCGGCCCCAGCATTTT.

Of note for this clonotype: A read error may account for a junction end that differs from germline. The chain couples TRBV4-1 to TRBJ1-6; unclear D gene. The CDR3 covers 17 residues. The germline gives CDR1 MGHRA, CDR2 YSYEKL. The CDR3 DNA sequence: TGCGCCAGCAGCCAAATTCCGCGACAAACAGCGAACTCACCCCTCAACTTT. Translated, it gives CASSQIPRQTANSPLNF.

This clonotype occurred many times. V is TRBV12-3 or TRBV12-4 and J is TRBJ2-2; 12 positions agree with TRBD2. The CDR3 totals 16 residues. Trimming removed 6 bases from V and 1 base from J; junction bases left unmatched: 3. CDR3 in amino acids: CASRRTSGVNTGELFF. DNA for the CDR3: TGTGCCAGCAGACGGACTAGCGGGGTGAACACCGGGGAGCTGTTTTTT.

This clonotype was recorded a few times. The chain employs TRBV28 and TRBJ2-3, with a tentative D call TRBD2 (7 bases). The CDR3 covers 17 residues. CDR1 is MDHEN, CDR2 SYDVKM, per germline. The V end was cut by 3 bases, the J end by 2 bases, with 18 bases between. The DNA of the CDR3 is TGTGCCAGCAGTTTCGGGGGGTCGGCAGGGGCCACAGATACGCAGTATTTT. Its protein is CASSFGGSAGATDTQYF.

This clonotype was observed a few times. The chain combines TRBV5-1 with TRBJ2-2, with 9 bases that match TRBD2. After removal of 0 bases from V and 6 bases from J, the junction contained 6 bases not matched to a gene. The CDR3 contains 16 residues. Germline V CDR1 and CDR2: SGHRS, YFSETQ. The CDR3 DNA reads TGCGCCAGCAGCTTGGAATTAGCGGGGGTTCCCGGGGAGCTGTTTTTT. The encoded protein is CASSLELAGVPGELFF.

This clonotype has a handful of counts. The V gene is TRBV7-9, the J gene TRBJ2-4; 8 bases are a match to TRBD1. The CDR3 is 14 amino acids. Germline V gene lookup returns CDR1 SEHNR and CDR2 FQNEAQ (reference sequence). Losses at the gene ends were 0 bases for V and 9 bases for J; bases not matched to a gene: 4. This CDR3 is CASSLAGDRGIQYF. As DNA, the CDR3 is TGTGCCAGCAGCTTAGCTGGCGACAGGGGCATTCAGTACTTC.

The rearrangement uses TRBV11-1 and TRBJ2-3; unclear D gene. Between the trimmed V and J ends, which lost 5 bases and 1 base, there was a span of 10 bases. Germline assignment: CDR1 SGHAT and CDR2 FQDESV (reference sequence). This CDR3 spans 14 amino acids. CDR3 DNA: TGTGCCAGCAGCCGACCCAGCGGCACAGATACGCAGTATTTT. It encodes CASSRPSGTDTQYF.

This sequence joins TRBV29-1 and TRBJ2-6; 10 nucleotides match TRBD1. V shed 6 bases, J shed 1 base, and the junction held 3 bases outside the gene matches. CDR1 is SQVTM, CDR2 ANQGSEA, per germline. This CDR3 spans 15 amino acids. CDR3 loop: CSVGTGDSGANVLTF. The CDR3 nucleotides are TGCAGCGTGGGGACAGGGGATTCTGGGGCCAACGTCCTGACTTTC.

The V gene is TRBV6-1, the J gene TRBJ2-3, with 12 positions matching TRBD1. TRBJ1-5 matches the DNA end more closely, so the J call is doubtful. The germline V gene has CDR1 MNHNS and CDR2 SASEGT. The CDR3 extends over 15 amino acids. In nucleotides, the CDR3 is TGTGCCAGCAGTGAAGTGGGACAGGGGGCTTATACGCAGCATTTT. This codes for CASSEVGQGAYTQHF.

Only a few counts were recorded for this clonotype. This chain links TRBV12-3 or TRBV12-4 with TRBJ2-7; unclear D gene. Trimming took 6 bases from V and 0 from J, leaving 24 bases between them. The CDR3 has 18 amino acids. The CDR3 reads CASSPPRVTTSRSYEQYF. The DNA for the CDR3 is TGTGCCAGCAGCCCCCCTAGGGTAACGACGTCTCGCTCCTACGAGCAGTACTTC.

The gene calls are TRBV10-3 and TRBJ2-3; TRBD2 is a possible D gene (6 bases). Germline V gene sequence: CDR1 ENHRY, CDR2 SYGVKD. V dropped 8 bases and J dropped 2 bases, with 8 bases sitting between them. This CDR3 spans 12 amino acids. CDR3 DNA: TGTGCCATCTCTAGCGACACAGATACGCAGTATTTT. This gives the protein CAISSDTDTQYF.

The chain combines TRBV5-4 with TRBJ2-1; D perhaps matches TRBD2 (8 bases). With 0 bases removed from V and 6 bases from J, the gap between germline ends came to 19 bases. The CDR3 runs 17 residues. From germline, CDR1 is SGHNT and CDR2 YYREEE (reference sequence). Here the CDR3 DNA reads TGTGCCAGCAGCTTGGCGGGAGGGGGCTGGGCTGGCAATGAGCAGTTCTTC. Amino acid sequence: CASSLAGGGWAGNEQFF.

CDR3 in DNA: TGTGCCAGCAGCTTAGAAGCGGGAGGGGGCACAGATACGCAGTATTTT. Its translation is CASSLEAGGGTDTQYF. The chain carries TRBV7-8 and TRBJ2-3; 10 positions match TRBD2. J lost 1 base, V lost 1 base, and 2 bases had no gene match. This CDR3 is built from 16 residues. Germline CDR1 is SGHVS and CDR2 is FQNEAQ.

This clonotype came up many times. The chain has TRBV7-9 and TRBJ2-1; D uncertain. V lost 5 bases and J 8 bases, leaving 25 bases between the germline ends. This CDR3 comprises 17 residues. Germline CDR1 SEHNR, CDR2 FQNEAQ (reference sequence). CDR3 nucleotide sequence: TGTGCCAGCAGCGAAAATGAGACACCCCTCACATTTGATGAGCAGTTCTTC. Translating gives CASSENETPLTFDEQFF.

This clonotype has a handful of counts. CDR3 sequence: CASSLHSLSNQPQHF. DNA of the CDR3: TGTGCCAGCAGTTTACATAGTCTTAGCAATCAGCCCCAGCATTTT. The gene calls are TRBV28 and TRBJ1-5; no definite D call. V lost 2 bases to trimming and J lost 0 bases, with 8 bases between them. Germline values: CDR1 MDHEN, CDR2 SYDVKM. The CDR3 is 15 residues long.

This clonotype was detected a few times. V is TRBV2 and J is TRBJ1-2; D unclear. The CDR3 is made up of 13 amino acids. The germline gives CDR1 SNHLY, CDR2 FYNNEI. The V end was cut by 4 bases, the J end by 3 bases, with 9 bases between. The CDR3 DNA reads TGTGCCAGCAGTGGGAGGGTGGACTATGGCTACACCTTC. Encoded protein: CASSGRVDYGYTF.

Details on this clonotype: The CDR3 does not end in the conserved phenylalanine or tryptophan, so this is likely a read error. The rearrangement joins TRBV6-1 to TRBJ1-5; D might be TRBD1 (5 bases). The CDR3 loop spans 14 amino acids. Trimming removed 4 bases at V and 5 bases at J, with 12 bases between. Germline CDR1 reads MNHNS; CDR2 reads SASEGT. DNA of the CDR3: TGTGCCAGCAGTGTAGCGGGGGGTGATCAGCCCCAGCATTCT. This sequence encodes CASSVAGGDQPQHS.

The rearrangement joins TRBV10-3 to TRBJ1-1, with D perhaps TRBD1 (5 bases). V lost 6 bases to trimming and J lost 1 base, with 21 bases between them. Germline V CDR1 and CDR2: ENHRY, SYGVKD. The CDR3 has 17 residues. CDR3 residues: CAISLRDSRVENTEAFF. Here the CDR3 DNA reads TGTGCCATCAGCCTACGGGACTCGCGAGTAGAGAACACTGAAGCTTTCTTT.